These 21 T cell receptor beta chains were all obtained from the same sample, sequenced in a study of CXCR3-negative and CXCR3-positive naive CD8 T cells (dated by TCRdb to the late 2010s). The sequencer listed for this sample is NextSeq 550. The Human TCR Profiling Kit (MiLaboratory) was used to make UMI-labeled 5' RACE TRB cDNA libraries. Based on TCRdb reprocessing of the reads, there is one entry per CDR3 protein sequence, and DNA is missing. The table held for this sample gives around 81,000 distinct CDR3 sequences. The top ten clonotypes cover 1.5% to 2% of the sample. The sequenced sample consisted of naive CXCR3- CD8+ T cells from blood. The sample's cell subset or site label is to be understood as: CD45RO-CCR7+CD27+CD95- naive CD8+ T cells lacking CXCR3 (TNR3-). These receptors came from a human donor in good health. Some clones in this sample may be carry-over from other donors' samples.

The V call is TRBV27, the J call TRBJ2-5; the TRBD2 assignment by TCRdb is unverifiable without DNA. The germline V gene encodes CDR1 MNHEY and CDR2 SMNVEV (reference sequence). There are 15 residues in the CDR3. CDR3 residues: CASSLSGGAEETQYF.

The rearrangement uses TRBV7-9 and TRBJ1-1; checking the TCRdb D call of TRBD1 is not possible without DNA. Germline CDR1 reads SEHNR; CDR2 reads FQNEAQ (reference sequence). The CDR3 is 14 amino acids. The chain's CDR3 is CASSVRDRDTEAFF.

The V and J genes are TRBV14 and TRBJ2-2; TCRdb designates TRBD2, a call that cannot be tested without DNA. The CDR3 has 16 residues. CDR1 is SGHDN and CDR2 is FVKESK in the germline V gene. This CDR3 reads CASSNWPGTTTGELFF.

The V call is TRBV6-6, the J call TRBJ2-7; the TCRdb call, TRBD1, lacks DNA for checking. Germline V CDR1 and CDR2: MNHNY, SVGAGI (reference sequence). This CDR3 is built from 14 residues. The CDR3 sequence is CASSIRDTKYEQYF.

The V gene is TRBV20-1, the J gene TRBJ2-3. The CDR3 totals 13 residues. Germline CDR1 DFQATT, CDR2 SNEGSKA (reference sequence). CDR3 protein: CSAASFNTDTQYF.

The J gene is TRBJ2-1, the V gene TRBV29-1; TCRdb calls TRBD1, which cannot be checked without DNA. The CDR3 contains 15 residues. CDR1 and CDR2 from the germline V gene are SQVTM and ANQGSEA. CDR3 residues: CSVEGPGTGNNEQFF.

CDR3 residues: CASSKARGTGQFF. This chain links TRBV10-1 with TRBJ2-1; there is no DNA to check the TCRdb D call of TRBD1. Germline assignment: CDR1 WNHNN and CDR2 SYGVQD (reference sequence). The CDR3 is made up of 13 amino acids.

The rearrangement links TRBV15 to TRBJ1-4. This CDR3 comprises 16 residues. CDR1 is LNHNV and CDR2 is YYDKDF in the germline V gene (reference sequence). The CDR3 loop is CATSRDRDATNEKLFF.

The chain links TRBV20-1 to TRBJ2-1; the TRBD2 assignment by TCRdb is unverifiable without DNA. This CDR3 is 22 amino acids long. CDR1 and CDR2 (germline): DFQATT, SNEGSKA (reference sequence). The CDR3 sequence is CSARAYPGTSGSTIPPYNEQFF.

The rearrangement links TRBV2 to TRBJ2-7. This CDR3 comprises 12 residues. Germline CDR1 is SNHLY and CDR2 is FYNNEI. The CDR3 region is CASSDRSYEQYF.

V is TRBV27 and J is TRBJ2-2; TCRdb outputs TRBD1, but without DNA this stays unchecked. This CDR3 region has 15 residues. CDR1 and CDR2 (germline): MNHEY, SMNVEV (reference sequence). The chain's CDR3 is CASSLDAGLAGELFF.

V is TRBV4-3 and J is TRBJ2-2; TCRdb's D call, TRBD1, is unchecked because there is no DNA. The CDR3 length is 16 residues. Germline loops: CDR1 LGHNA, CDR2 YSLEER. Here the CDR3 reads CASSQDRGDGTGELFF.

V is TRBV21-1 and J is TRBJ2-7. TRBV21-1 counts as a pseudogene. This CDR3 has 13 amino acids. This CDR3 reads CASSSERAYEQYF.

This chain uses TRBV27 with TRBJ2-7; the TCRdb D gene call, TRBD1, has no DNA to confirm it. The CDR3 is made up of 13 amino acids. CDR1 is MNHEY, CDR2 SMNVEV, per germline (reference sequence). CDR3 protein: CASSYRQSYEQYF.

The V gene is TRBV7-9, the J gene TRBJ2-3; the TRBD2 assignment by TCRdb is unverifiable without DNA. The CDR3 is 16 residues long. Germline-derived CDR1 and CDR2 are SEHNR and FQNEAQ (reference sequence). CDR3: CASSSTSGDSADTQYF.

The chain has TRBV29-1 and TRBJ1-1. CDR1 SQVTM and CDR2 ANQGSEA come from the germline V gene. The CDR3 has 12 amino acids. CDR3: CSVEVGNTEAFF. Combining the CDR3 with reference TRBV29-1 and TRBJ1-1 gives the whole variable domain SAVISQKPSRDICQRGTSLTIQCQVDSQVTMMFWYRQQPGQSLTLIATANQGSEATYESGFVIDKFPISRPNLTFSTLTVSNMSPEDSSIYLCSVEVGNTEAFFGQGTRLTVV.

The chain links TRBV29-1 to TRBJ2-7. The CDR3 has 13 amino acids. CDR1 and CDR2 (germline): SQVTM, ANQGSEA. The CDR3 sequence: CSVAGGSGGEQYF.

The chain carries TRBV2 and TRBJ2-2. CDR1 and CDR2 (germline): SNHLY, FYNNEI. The CDR3 is made up of 14 amino acids. CDR3 sequence: CASLSDGNTGELFF.

The chain carries TRBV28 and TRBJ2-2; TCRdb's D call of TRBD1 is untestable without DNA. Germline values: CDR1 MDHEN, CDR2 SYDVKM. CDR3 length: 16 residues. The CDR3 sequence is CASSLGHLPNTGELFF.

The chain employs TRBV7-8 and TRBJ2-7; TCRdb indicates TRBD1, and absent DNA this call remains unverified. The CDR3 consists of 12 residues. Germline V CDR1 and CDR2: SGHVS, FQNEAQ. CDR3 residues: CASTPNLNEQYF.

V gene TRBV11-2 combines with J gene TRBJ1-5; TCRdb's D gene call, TRBD1, goes unchecked for lack of DNA. This CDR3 contains 12 residues. The germline V gene encodes CDR1 SGHAT and CDR2 FQNNGV. CDR3: CASSILGEPQHF.